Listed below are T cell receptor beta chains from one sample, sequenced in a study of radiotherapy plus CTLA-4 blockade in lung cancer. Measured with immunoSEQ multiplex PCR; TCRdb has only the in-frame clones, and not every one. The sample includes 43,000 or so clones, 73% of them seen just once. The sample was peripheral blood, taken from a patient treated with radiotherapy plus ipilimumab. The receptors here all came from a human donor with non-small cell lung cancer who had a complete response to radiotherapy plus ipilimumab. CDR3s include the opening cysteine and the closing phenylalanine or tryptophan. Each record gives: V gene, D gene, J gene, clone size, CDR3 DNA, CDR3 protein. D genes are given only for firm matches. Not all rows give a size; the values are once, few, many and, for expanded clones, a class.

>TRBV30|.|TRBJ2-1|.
TGTGCCTGGAGTGAATACCGGGACAATGAGCAGTTCTTC
CAWSEYRDNEQFF
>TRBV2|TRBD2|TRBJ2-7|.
TGTGCCAGCAGCCTGACTAGCGGGGGGGCCCAAGGACACGAGCAGTACTTC
CASSLTSGGAQGHEQYF
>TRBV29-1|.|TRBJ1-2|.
TGCAGCGTTGAAGATCTGGGCAGGGATGGCTACACCTTC
CSVEDLGRDGYTF
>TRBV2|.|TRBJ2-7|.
TGTGCCAGCAGGCCCAGGGAAACGGTCGCTAGCGAGCAGTACTTC
CASRPRETVASEQYF
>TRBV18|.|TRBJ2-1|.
TGTGCCAGCTCACCACTTGCGTCCTACAATGAGCAGTTCTTC
CASSPLASYNEQFF
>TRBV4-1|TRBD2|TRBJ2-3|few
TGCGCCAGCGCGTTTGGACTAGGAACAGATACGCAGTATTTT
CASAFGLGTDTQYF
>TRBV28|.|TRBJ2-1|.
TGTGCCAGCAGTTTATTCTCCTGGGCAGAAATCAATGAGCAGTTCTTC
CASSLFSWAEINEQFF
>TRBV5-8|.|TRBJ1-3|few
TGTGCCAGCAGCTTCCCCGGGACTGGAAACACCATATATTTT
CASSFPGTGNTIYF
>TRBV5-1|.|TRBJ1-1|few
TGCGCCAGCAGCTTGGAGACTAACACTGAAGCTTTCTTT
CASSLETNTEAFF
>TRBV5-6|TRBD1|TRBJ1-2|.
TGTGCCAGCAGCTCTGGGACAGGGGGCTATGGCTACACCTTC
CASSSGTGGYGYTF
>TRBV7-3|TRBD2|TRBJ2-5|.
TGTGCCAGCTCAAGCGGGAGTGAAGAGACCCAGTACTTC
CASSSGSEETQYF
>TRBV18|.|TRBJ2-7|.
TGTGCCAGCTCTCCATTTCCAACGGGCCTCAGGGGTGGGCAGTACTTC
CASSPFPTGLRGGQYF
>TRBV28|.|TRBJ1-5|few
TGTGCCAGCAGTGGCGGGGGGATCGGCAATCAGCCCCAGCATTTT
CASSGGGIGNQPQHF
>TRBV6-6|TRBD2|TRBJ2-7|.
TGTGCCAGCAGTTACTCGAGAGCGGGGGGGAACGAGCAGTACTTC
CASSYSRAGGNEQYF
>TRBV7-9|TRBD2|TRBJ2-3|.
TGTGCCAGCAGCTCGGGACTAGCGGGGGGGCCGCGAGGAGATACGCAGTATTTT
CASSSGLAGGPRGDTQYF
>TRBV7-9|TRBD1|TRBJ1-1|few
TGTGCCAGCACCGGACAGGGAAAGAACACTGAAGCTTTCTTT
CASTGQGKNTEAFF
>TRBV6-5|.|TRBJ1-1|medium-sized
TGTGCCAGCAGTTACAAGGGGACTGAAGCTTTCTTT
CASSYKGTEAFF
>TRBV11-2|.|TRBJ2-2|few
TGTGCCAGCAGCTTAGGAGCCGAAACCGGGGAGCTGTTTTTT
CASSLGAETGELFF
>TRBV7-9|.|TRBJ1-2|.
TGTGCCAGCAGCTACCACAGGGATGTTAACTATGGCTACACCTTC
CASSYHRDVNYGYTF
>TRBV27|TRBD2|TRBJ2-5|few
TGTGCCAGCAGACTAGCGGGCGGGGAGACCCAGTACTTC
CASRLAGGETQYF
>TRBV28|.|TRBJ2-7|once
TGTGCCAGCAGTTTATTCCCACCGCGGGACTGGAACTACGAGCAGTACTTC
CASSLFPPRDWNYEQYF
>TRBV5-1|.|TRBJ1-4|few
TGCGCCAGCAGCTTGGAAGCGCGGGGGAGGGAAAAACTGTTTTTT
CASSLEARGREKLFF
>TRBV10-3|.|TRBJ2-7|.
TGTGCCATCAGTGGGACGGACAGTCTTTACGAGCAGTACTTC
CAISGTDSLYEQYF
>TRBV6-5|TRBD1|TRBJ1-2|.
TGTGCCAGCAGTTACTACACCCCCGGGACAGGCTATGGCTACACCTTC
CASSYYTPGTGYGYTF
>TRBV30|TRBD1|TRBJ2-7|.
TGTGCCTGGAGCCTGGGACAGCTCCCCTACGAGCAGTACTTC
CAWSLGQLPYEQYF
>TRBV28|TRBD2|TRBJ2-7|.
TGTGCCAGCAGTCCGCGGACTAGCGGATACTCCTACGAGCAGTACTTC
CASSPRTSGYSYEQYF
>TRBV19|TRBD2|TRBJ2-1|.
TGTGCCAGTACCGTAGCGGGGACCTACAATGAGCAGTTCTTC
CASTVAGTYNEQFF
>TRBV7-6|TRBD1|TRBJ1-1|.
TGTGCCAGCGGGACAGGCGTTGACACTGAAGCTTTCTTT
CASGTGVDTEAFF
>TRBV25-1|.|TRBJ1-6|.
TGTGCCAGCAGTGAATATTACAGTTCTAATTCACCCCTCCACTTT
CASSEYYSSNSPLHF
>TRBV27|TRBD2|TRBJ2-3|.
TGTGCCAGCAGCCCCCGGCTTGCGGGAGGGCGGGGAGCAGATACGCAGTATTTT
CASSPRLAGGRGADTQYF
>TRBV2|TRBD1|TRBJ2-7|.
TGTGCCAGCAGGGGGGGACAGGGCTACGAGCAGTACTTC
CASRGGQGYEQYF
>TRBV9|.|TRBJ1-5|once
TGTGCCAGCAGCGTAACGGGGAGAAGCAATCAGCCCCAGCATTTT
CASSVTGRSNQPQHF
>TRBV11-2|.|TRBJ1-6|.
TGTGCCAGCAGCTTAGATATTCGGACTATCCATCCTCCACCCCTCCACTTT
CASSLDIRTIHPPPLHF
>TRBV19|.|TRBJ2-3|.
TGTGCCAGTAGTGAGCCCGGCAGGGTAACAGATACGCAGTATTTT
CASSEPGRVTDTQYF
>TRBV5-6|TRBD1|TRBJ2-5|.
TGTGCCAGCAGTAACAGGGGCCGTCAAGAGACCCAGTACTTC
CASSNRGRQETQYF
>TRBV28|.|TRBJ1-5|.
TGTGCCAGCAGTTCTACCGACGGAGTTGTTCAGCCCCAGCATTTT
CASSSTDGVVQPQHF
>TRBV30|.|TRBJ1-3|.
TGTGCCTGGAGTGTACTTCGGAGCGGCTCTGGAAACACCATATATTTT
CAWSVLRSGSGNTIYF
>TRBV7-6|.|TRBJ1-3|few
TGTGCCAGCAGCCGGACAGCCTCTGGAAACACCATATATTTT
CASSRTASGNTIYF
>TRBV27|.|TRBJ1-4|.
TGTGCCAGCAGTTCCGCCGGGACATCGCGTTCAACTAATGAAAAACTGTTTTTT
CASSSAGTSRSTNEKLFF
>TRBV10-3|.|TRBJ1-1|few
TGTGCCACCGGAGGGGGGGGCGGGGGTATGAACACTGAAGCTTTCTTT
CATGGGGGGMNTEAFF
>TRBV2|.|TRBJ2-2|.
TGTGCCAGCAGTGATAATCGGGGGAACACCGGGGAGCTGTTTTTT
CASSDNRGNTGELFF
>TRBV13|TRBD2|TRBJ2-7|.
TGTGCCAGCAGCCCTGGACTAGCGTACCACGAGCAGTACTTC
CASSPGLAYHEQYF
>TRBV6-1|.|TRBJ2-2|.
TGTGCCAGCAGTGTGGGAGGGGGGGGGACAAACACCGGGGAGCTGTTTTTT
CASSVGGGGTNTGELFF
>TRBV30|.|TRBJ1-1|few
TGTGCCTGGGGGGTCGGAGGATCCGTGAACACTGAAGCTTTCTTT
CAWGVGGSVNTEAFF
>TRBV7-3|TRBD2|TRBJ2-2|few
TGTGCCAGCAGCTTCGGGACTAGCGGGAGTAGAACCGGGGAGCTGTTTTTT
CASSFGTSGSRTGELFF
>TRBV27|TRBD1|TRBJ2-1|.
TGTGCCAGCAGTTTCGGGACAGGGGGCACCTCGCTCTACAATGAGCAGTTCTTC
CASSFGTGGTSLYNEQFF
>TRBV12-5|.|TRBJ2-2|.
TGTGCTACTGGGCAGGGGGGCAGGCAGGGCGGGGAGCTGTTTTTT
CATGQGGRQGGELFF
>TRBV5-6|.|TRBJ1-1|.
TGTGCCAGCAGCTTGTGGGGGGGGCCGATGAACACTGAAGCTTTCTTT
CASSLWGGPMNTEAFF
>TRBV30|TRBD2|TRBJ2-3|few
TGTGCCTGGAGTGTCCCCTGGGTAGCGGGAGCCCCAGATACGCAGTATTTT
CAWSVPWVAGAPDTQYF
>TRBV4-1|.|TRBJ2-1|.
TGCGCCAGCAGTTTCGGGCTAGGGACAAGTGAGCAGTTCTTC
CASSFGLGTSEQFF
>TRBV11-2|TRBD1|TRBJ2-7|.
TGTGCCAGCAGCTCGAGGACAGGGGCCTACGAGCAGTACTTC
CASSSRTGAYEQYF
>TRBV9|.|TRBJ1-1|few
TGTGCCAGCAGCGTATACCCCGAGCCTTCGAACACTGAAGCTTTCTTT
CASSVYPEPSNTEAFF
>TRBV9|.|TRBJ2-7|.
TGTGCCAGCAGTGTCACACCGATAAACTACGAGCAGTACTTC
CASSVTPINYEQYF
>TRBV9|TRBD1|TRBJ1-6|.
TGTGCCAGCAGCCCTCAGGGGGTTGGTAATTCACCCCTCCACTTT
CASSPQGVGNSPLHF
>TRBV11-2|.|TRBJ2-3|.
TGTGCCAGCAGCACCCTAAATCTAGCTCTGAGCACAGATACGCAGTATTTT
CASSTLNLALSTDTQYF
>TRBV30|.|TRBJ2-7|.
TGTGCCTGGAGTCTTAGGAGCGAGCAGTACTTC
CAWSLRSEQYF
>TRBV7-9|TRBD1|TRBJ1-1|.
TGTGCCAGCAGCTTTATGACAGGGCAAAACACTGAAGCTTTCTTT
CASSFMTGQNTEAFF
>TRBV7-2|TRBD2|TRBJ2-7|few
TGTGCCAGCAGCTTAGCGGGGGCGGGAGGGAACTCGGGCGAGCAGTACTTC
CASSLAGAGGNSGEQYF
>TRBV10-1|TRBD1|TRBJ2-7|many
TGCGCCAGCAGTGAGGGGACAGGGGCCCTCTACGAGCAGTACTTC
CASSEGTGALYEQYF